Listed here are 30 T cell receptor beta chains from one sample, sequenced in a study of PD-1 blockade in classical Hodgkin lymphoma. TCRdb keeps only in-frame clones here, not all; method: immunoSEQ multiplex PCR. The sample yields 20,000 to 25,000 clones, about 70% seen once. The time point here: cycle 4 day 1 (C4D1), after 6 weeks of nivolumab. Brentuximab vedotin exposure varied, and every patient relapsed after autologous stem cell transplantation. Purification of CD4+ T cells from thawed PBMCs was achieved by magnetic negative selection. This material consisted of CD4+ T cells from blood, taken before the fourth cycle of nivolumab. Every receptor here comes from a human donor with classical Hodgkin lymphoma.

The chain recombines TRBV4-3 with TRBJ2-2; TRBD1 matches at 10 bases. After removal of 2 bases from V and 7 bases from J, the junction contained 4 bases not matched to a gene. Germline assignment: CDR1 LGHNA and CDR2 YSLEER. The CDR3 spans 15 residues. Here the CDR3 DNA reads TGCGCCAGCAGCCAAAGACAGGGGGCTAACGGGGAGCTGTTTTTT. Its translation is CASSQRQGANGELFF.

V gene TRBV19 combines with J gene TRBJ2-5; TRBD1 matches 7 bases. After removal of 6 bases from V and 0 bases from J, the junction contained 4 bases not matched to a gene. Germline CDR1 and CDR2: LNHDA and SQIVND (reference sequence). The CDR3 is 14 amino acids. CDR3 residues: CASSGQAYQETQYF. The CDR3 nucleotides read TGTGCCAGTAGCGGACAGGCCTACCAAGAGACCCAGTACTTC.

The J gene is TRBJ1-5, the V gene TRBV15; TRBD1 agrees at 9 bases. The CDR3 consists of 14 residues. Per the germline V gene, CDR1 is LNHNV and CDR2 is YYDKDF (reference sequence). Trimming took 6 bases from V and 5 from J; bases not matched to a gene: 5. The CDR3 spells CATSTGQGYQPQHF. CDR3 nucleotides: TGTGCCACCAGTACCGGACAGGGGTATCAGCCCCAGCATTTT.

The J gene is TRBJ2-7, the V gene TRBV6-1; D gene unclear. V lost 2 bases, J lost 3 bases, and 14 bases lay in between. Looked up from germline, CDR1 is MNHNS and CDR2 is SASEGT. The CDR3 sequence is 15 residues long. CDR3 DNA: TGTGCCAGCAGTGAAAATTCGGCAGGTTTCTACGAGCAGTACTTC. Translating gives CASSENSAGFYEQYF.

The count of this clone is one. This rearrangement joins TRBV6-1 to TRBJ2-1, with unresolved D. CDR1 and CDR2 from the germline V gene are MNHNS and SASEGT. This CDR3 contains 11 residues. V lost 3 bases to trimming and J lost 10 bases, with 7 bases between them. The CDR3 loop reads CASSESWEQFF. The DNA for the CDR3 is TGTGCCAGCAGTGAGAGTTGGGAGCAGTTCTTC.

This sequence joins TRBV4-3 and TRBJ2-7, with D maybe TRBD1 (6 bases). The CDR3 loop spans 13 amino acids. Germline V gives CDR1 LGHNA, CDR2 YSLEER. The ends were cut back, 4 bases at V and 1 base at J, with 8 bases in the middle. CDR3 sequence reads: CASSRDTSYEQYF. DNA of the CDR3: TGCGCCAGCAGCCGGGACACTTCCTACGAGCAGTACTTC.

The chain uses TRBV7-9 and TRBJ1-2, with D perhaps matching TRBD1 (6 bases). Germline-derived CDR1 and CDR2 are SEHNR and FQNEAQ (reference sequence). The CDR3 spans 16 residues. V gave up 5 bases and J gave up 8 bases, with 24 bases separating them. The CDR3 region has the DNA TGTGCCAGCAGCACATCACGGTGGGGGCCGATCGGCGGCTACACCTTC. It encodes CASSTSRWGPIGGYTF.

The V call is TRBV2, the J call TRBJ2-4; D is undetermined. The germline V gene encodes CDR1 SNHLY and CDR2 FYNNEI. V was shortened by 3 bases and J by 0 bases, with 6 bases between the two germline ends. The CDR3 loop spans 14 amino acids. CDR3 DNA: TGTGCCAGCAGTGAGTCTGTAGCCAAAAACATTCAGTACTTC. It codes for CASSESVAKNIQYF.

The chain couples TRBV2 to TRBJ2-1; D uncertain. V lost 4 bases and J 6 bases, leaving 10 bases between the germline ends. This CDR3 has 13 residues. CDR1 and CDR2 (germline): SNHLY, FYNNEI. CDR3 loop: CASSGNRANEQFF. The CDR3 region has the DNA TGTGCCAGCAGTGGAAACAGAGCCAATGAGCAGTTCTTC.

The gene calls are TRBV7-2 and TRBJ1-1; 9 nucleotides align to TRBD1. This CDR3 is 17 amino acids long. The V segment lost 5 bases and the J segment 1 base; nucleotides outside the gene matches: 11. The germline gives CDR1 SGHTA, CDR2 FQGNSA. The CDR3: CASSPRGQGRPNTEAFF. The CDR3 nucleotides are TGTGCCAGCAGCCCCCGAGGACAGGGGCGACCGAACACTGAAGCTTTCTTT.

The J gene is TRBJ1-4, the V gene TRBV15, with a possible D match to TRBD1 (5 bases). The CDR3 covers 18 residues. Germline V gene data show CDR1 as LNHNV and CDR2 as YYDKDF (reference sequence). The germline V and J ends were trimmed by 0 bases and 0 bases, with 14 bases remaining between them. CDR3 in amino acids: CATSRDRQSDTTNEKLFF. For the CDR3, the DNA is TGTGCCACCAGCAGAGATCGACAGAGCGACACAACTAATGAAAAACTGTTTTTT. The full variable domain, with the rest looked up from reference TRBV15 and TRBJ1-4, is DAMVIQNPRYQVTQFGKPVTLSCSQTLNHNVMYWYQQKSSQAPKLLFHYYDKDFNNEADTPDNFQSRRPNTSFCFLDIRSPGLGDTAMYLCATSRDRQSDTTNEKLFFGSGTQLSVL.

The rearrangement joins TRBV4-3 to TRBJ2-7; D may be TRBD2 (5 bases). Trimming removed 2 bases at V and 5 bases at J, with 13 bases between. CDR1 LGHNA and CDR2 YSLEER come from the germline V gene. The CDR3 spans 14 residues. CDR3 amino acids: CASSQRAGQDEQYF. In DNA, the CDR3 is TGCGCCAGCAGCCAACGCGCGGGTCAAGACGAGCAGTACTTC.

The chain recombines TRBV19 with TRBJ2-3; perhaps TRBD2 as D (7 bases). This CDR3 has 14 amino acids. Trimming pared 6 bases from V and 1 base from J, leaving 11 bases between. CDR1 LNHDA and CDR2 SQIVND come from the germline V gene (reference sequence). CDR3 coding DNA: TGTGCCAGTAGCAGAGGGGGGGGCACAGATACGCAGTATTTT. Protein product: CASSRGGGTDTQYF.

The chain joins TRBV5-6 to TRBJ2-4; D gene uncertain. Looked up from germline, CDR1 is SGHDT and CDR2 is YYEEEE. Between the trimmed V and J ends, which lost 0 bases and 0 bases, there was a span of 10 bases. CDR3 length equals 16 residues. DNA for the CDR3: TGTGCCAGCAGCTTGGGCAGCTTGATAGCCAAAAACATTCAGTACTTC. It translates to CASSLGSLIAKNIQYF.

The rearrangement joins TRBV11-2 to TRBJ2-7, with a tentative D call TRBD2 (6 bases). This CDR3 region has 14 residues. In germline, CDR1 is SGHAT, CDR2 FQNNGV. Trimming cost V 5 bases and J 2 bases, with 13 bases left between them. CDR3 bases: TGTGCCAGCAGCCTGGGACTCTCTACCTACGAGCAGTACTTC. Its protein is CASSLGLSTYEQYF. The full variable domain, with the rest looked up from reference TRBV11-2 and TRBJ2-7, is EAGVAQSPRYKIIEKRQSVAFWCNPISGHATLYWYQQILGQGPKLLIQFQNNGVVDDSQLPKDRFSAERLKGVDSTLKIQPAKLEDSAVYLCASSLGLSTYEQYFGPGTRLTVT.

V and J are TRBV29-1 and TRBJ2-3, with 9 bases aligning to TRBD2. The CDR3 totals 13 residues. Trimming at V came to 7 bases and at J to 6 bases, leaving 8 bases not matched to a gene. The germline V gene has CDR1 SQVTM and CDR2 ANQGSEA. The CDR3 loop reads CSGGGGARDTQYF. The DNA of the CDR3 is TGCAGCGGAGGCGGGGGGGCAAGGGATACGCAGTATTTT.

V gene TRBV5-1 combines with J gene TRBJ2-7; no clear D gene. The germline V and J ends were trimmed by 0 bases and 1 base, with 8 bases remaining between them. CDR1 SGHRS and CDR2 YFSETQ come from the germline V gene. The CDR3 loop spans 14 amino acids. Here the CDR3 DNA reads TGCGCCAGCAGCTTGGTTAGGGAATCCTACGAGCAGTACTTC. It codes for CASSLVRESYEQYF.

This clone was found once. V and J are TRBV10-3 and TRBJ1-3; a possible D gene is TRBD1 (6 bases). V lost 7 bases to trimming and J lost 4 bases, with 14 bases between them. The CDR3 sequence is 14 residues long. CDR1 and CDR2 (germline): ENHRY, SYGVKD. The DNA of the CDR3 is TGTGCCATCAAGTTCACAGGGTTAGGAAACACCATATATTTT. Its protein is CAIKFTGLGNTIYF.

This clone was counted a few times. The V call is TRBV6-6, the J call TRBJ2-1, with 8 bases matching TRBD1. Germline loops: CDR1 MNHNY, CDR2 SVGAGI (reference sequence). The CDR3 is 16 residues long. J lost 2 bases, V lost 6 bases, and 9 bases had no gene match. The CDR3 protein is CASRSVDRAPYNEQFF. DNA of the CDR3: TGTGCCAGCAGATCCGTGGACAGGGCCCCCTACAATGAGCAGTTCTTC.

There are a few counts of this clone. The CDR3 region is CASSNNRAGYEQYF. CDR3 bases: TGTGCCAGCAGCAATAACAGGGCGGGCTACGAGCAGTACTTC. The V call is TRBV7-2, the J call TRBJ2-7, with D maybe TRBD1 (6 bases). The CDR3 has 14 residues. The ends were cut back, 5 bases at V and 3 bases at J, with 14 bases in the middle. Germline V gene lookup returns CDR1 SGHTA and CDR2 FQGNSA.

The V and J genes are TRBV6-6 and TRBJ2-3, with 9 bases matching TRBD1. The CDR3 sequence is 15 residues long. Trimming took 2 bases from V and 4 from J; bases not matched to a gene: 4. Germline V lookup: CDR1 MNHNY, CDR2 SVGAGI (reference sequence). As DNA, the CDR3 is TGTGCCAGCAGTTACCCTTGGACAGGGGCAGATACGCAGTATTTT. Its protein product is CASSYPWTGADTQYF.

The CDR3 here is CASSLRPPGRTEAFF. CDR3 sequence (DNA): TGTGCCAGCAGCTTGCGACCCCCCGGGCGGACTGAAGCTTTCTTT. This chain links TRBV5-6 with TRBJ1-1; D gene unclear. V dropped 1 base and J dropped 5 bases, with 15 bases sitting between them. There are 15 residues in the CDR3. Germline values: CDR1 SGHDT, CDR2 YYEEEE.

The DNA for the CDR3 is TGTGCCAGCAGCTGGCGTGGTTTCCAAGAGACCCAGTACTTC. Protein product: CASSWRGFQETQYF. V and J are TRBV11-2 and TRBJ2-5; D not certain. CDR1 is SGHAT, CDR2 FQNNGV, per germline. The CDR3 runs 14 residues. V was pared by 4 bases and J by 1 base, with 10 bases between. The variable domain in full, with the rest retrieved from reference TRBV11-2 and TRBJ2-5, is EAGVAQSPRYKIIEKRQSVAFWCNPISGHATLYWYQQILGQGPKLLIQFQNNGVVDDSQLPKDRFSAERLKGVDSTLKIQPAKLEDSAVYLCASSWRGFQETQYFGPGTRLLVL.

This sequence joins TRBV5-1 and TRBJ1-5, with D possibly TRBD1 on 5 matching bases. This CDR3 contains 15 residues. Germline CDR1 reads SGHRS; CDR2 reads YFSETQ. V was pared by 2 bases and J by 0 bases, with 9 bases between. The chain's CDR3 is CASSLWGDSNQPQHF. In nucleotides, the CDR3 is TGCGCCAGCAGCTTATGGGGGGATAGCAATCAGCCCCAGCATTTT.

The chain is built from TRBV6-1 and TRBJ2-3; D might be TRBD2 (5 bases). Trimming shortened V by 4 bases and J by 0 bases, and 17 bases separated the two germline ends. The CDR3 length is 17 residues. Germline lookup yields CDR1 MNHNS and CDR2 SASEGT. In DNA form, the CDR3 reads TGTGCCAGCAGTGTCCGAAAAGCGGAACTTAGCACAGATACGCAGTATTTT. This gives the protein CASSVRKAELSTDTQYF.

The CDR3 protein is CASSYGRTSGADFAYEQYF. The DNA for the CDR3 is TGTGCCAGCAGCTATGGGAGGACTAGCGGGGCGGATTTTGCTTACGAGCAGTACTTC. The gene calls are TRBV12-1 and TRBJ2-7; TRBD2, the table's D call, was not compared with the DNA. TRBV12-1 is annotated as a pseudogene. This CDR3 contains 19 residues.

This chain links TRBV5-1 with TRBJ2-7; tentatively, D is TRBD1 or TRBD2 (5 bases each). Per the germline V gene, CDR1 is SGHRS and CDR2 is YFSETQ. The CDR3 extends over 15 amino acids. V was trimmed by 0 bases and J by 2 bases, leaving 12 bases between them. CDR3 nucleotide sequence: TGCGCCAGCAGCTTGGATGGGACGAGTCCCTACGAGCAGTACTTC. This gives the protein CASSLDGTSPYEQYF.

This chain joins TRBV2 and TRBJ1-6; D possibly corresponds to TRBD1 (5 bases). The CDR3 length is 16 residues. Germline CDR1 reads SNHLY; CDR2 reads FYNNEI. The V gene lost 4 bases and the J gene lost 2 bases, with 12 bases spanning the gap. As DNA, the CDR3 is TGTGCCAGCAGTGCAGGGAAAGGGACCTATAATTCACCCCTCCACTTT. Its protein is CASSAGKGTYNSPLHF.

V gene TRBV7-8 combines with J gene TRBJ2-3; D is unclear. V lost 2 bases and J 0 bases, leaving 9 bases between the germline ends. The CDR3 consists of 15 residues. Per germline, CDR1 SGHVS and CDR2 FQNEAQ. The CDR3: CASSLMLVSTDTQYF. Written as DNA, the CDR3 is TGTGCCAGCAGCTTAATGTTAGTTAGCACAGATACGCAGTATTTT.

In its sample, this clone was seen a few times. The chain combines TRBV10-2 with TRBJ1-1; the D gene is possibly TRBD1 (6 bases). The germline gives CDR1 WSHSY, CDR2 SAAADI. This CDR3 spans 12 amino acids. V was cut by 11 bases and J by 2 bases, with 12 bases left in between. The CDR3 loop is CAVLQGNTEAFF. CDR3 nucleotides: TGCGCCGTGCTACAGGGAAACACTGAAGCTTTCTTT.